This note documents a single TCR beta chain sequence. Its antigen is unidentified. The data are from a study of beta chain features in type 1 diabetes. General study findings and limits: Patients with type 1 diabetes showed fewer VDJ junction insertions and more deletions.

Each of the CD4+ naive, central memory, regulatory and stem cell-like memory populations was sorted via CD45RO/CCR7/CD25/CD127/CD95/CD27. The sequenced template was cDNA made from the entire isolated RNA. Profiling relied on immunoSEQ multiplex PCR, and the TCRdb table lists in-frame clones only, not all of them. The sample has around 340,000 clones; around 8% are singletons. The TCR originated in a woman aged 18-35 years in good health. Sequencing used central memory CD4+ T cells from blood.

This CDR3 is CASSSGRSTDTQYF. The CDR3 bases are TGTGCCAGCAGCTCGGGACGAAGCACAGATACGCAGTATTTT. This chain joins TRBV7-9 and TRBJ2-3; D possibly uses TRBD1 or TRBD2 (5 bases each). Per germline, CDR1 SEHNR and CDR2 FQNEAQ (reference sequence). The CDR3 covers 14 residues. With 4 bases removed from V and 0 bases from J, the gap between germline ends came to 8 bases. Complete variable domain (other parts from reference TRBV7-9 and TRBJ2-3): DTGVSQNPRHKITKRGQNVTFRCDPISEHNRLYWYRQTLGQGPEFLTYFQNEAQLEKSRLLSDRFSAERPKGSFSTLEIQRTEQGDSAMYLCASSSGRSTDTQYFGPGTRLTVL.